Listed below are T cell receptor beta chains from one sample, sequenced in a study of T cell responses to AZD1222 COVID-19 vaccine. Libraries were prepared by immunoSEQ multiplex PCR; TCRdb keeps only in-frame clonotypes and omits some of them. The repertoire has roughly 180,000 clones, about 87% of them found once; the top ten carry less than 3%. The source material was peripheral blood, sampled on day 0 of MenACWY control vaccination. These receptors were taken from an adult in good health. Each CDR3 is given with its conserved first and last residue. Each record gives: D gene, V gene, clone size, J gene, CDR3 protein, CDR3 DNA. The D gene is left open where the match is weak. The size field is filled for only some rows; it gives once, few, many or a size class.

-,TRBV7-3,-,TRBJ1-1,CASSRQMNTEAFF,TGTGCCAGCAGCAGACAGATGAACACTGAAGCTTTCTTT
-,TRBV7-9,-,TRBJ2-2,CASNMEGRNAGELFF,TGTGCCAGCAACATGGAGGGTAGGAATGCCGGGGAGCTGTTTTTT
-,TRBV28,-,TRBJ2-7,CASSFPQGFTYEQYF,TGTGCCAGCAGTTTTCCCCAGGGATTTACCTACGAGCAGTACTTC
-,TRBV19,-,TRBJ2-7,CASSAEHRAEPHYEQYF,TGTGCCAGTAGTGCAGAACACAGGGCCGAACCGCATTACGAGCAGTACTTC
TRBD1,TRBV5-4,-,TRBJ1-5,CASSLPGGRQPQHF,TGTGCCAGCAGCCTTCCAGGGGGCCGTCAGCCCCAGCATTTT
-,TRBV7-3,-,TRBJ1-1,CASSETGGNTEAFF,TGTGCCAGCAGCGAGACAGGAGGGAACACTGAAGCTTTCTTT
-,TRBV7-9,-,TRBJ1-4,CASSPTGNEKLFF,TGTGCCAGCAGTCCTACGGGGAATGAAAAACTGTTTTTT
-,TRBV27,-,TRBJ1-4,CASSLNRATNEKLFF,TGTGCCAGCAGCTTAAACAGGGCAACTAATGAAAAACTGTTTTTT
TRBD1,TRBV6-5,-,TRBJ1-2,CASILDDRVYYGYTF,TGTGCCAGCATTCTTGATGACAGGGTATATTATGGCTACACCTTC
-,TRBV21-1,-,TRBJ2-7,CASSKVPGPF,TGTGCCAGCAGCAAAGTACCAGGCCCCTTC
TRBD1,TRBV11-2,-,TRBJ2-5,CASSPRTGSETQYF,TGTGCCAGCAGCCCCCGGACAGGGAGCGAGACCCAGTACTTC
TRBD2,TRBV7-9,-,TRBJ2-1,CASSFREAYNEQFF,TGTGCCAGCAGCTTCCGGGAGGCATACAATGAGCAGTTCTTC
-,TRBV3-1/TRBV3-2,-,TRBJ1-2,CASSQTQNYYGYTF,TGTGCCAGCAGCCAAACTCAGAACTACTATGGCTACACCTTC
-,TRBV30,-,TRBJ2-7,CAWSPGNEQYF,TGTGCCTGGAGTCCAGGGAACGAGCAGTACTTC
TRBD1,TRBV30,-,TRBJ1-4,CAWRYPRRGHEKLFF,TGTGCCTGGAGGTACCCCCGCAGGGGGCATGAAAAACTGTTTTTT
-,TRBV28,-,TRBJ1-3,CASSPESSGNTIYF,TGTGCCAGCAGTCCCGAGTCCTCTGGAAACACCATATATTTT
-,TRBV30,-,TRBJ1-1,CAWMDGLLNTEAFF,TGTGCCTGGATGGACGGCTTGTTGAACACTGAAGCTTTCTTT
TRBD2,TRBV6-4,once,TRBJ2-1,CASYGRGADNEQFF,TGTGCCAGCTACGGGCGGGGGGCCGACAATGAGCAGTTCTTC
-,TRBV12-3/TRBV12-4,few,TRBJ2-7,CASSLGLKQYF,TGTGCCAGCAGTTTGGGGCTAAAGCAGTACTTC
TRBD1,TRBV29-1,-,TRBJ1-1,CSAGTGEGTEAFF,TGCAGCGCCGGAACAGGGGAAGGGACTGAAGCTTTCTTT
-,TRBV28,-,TRBJ2-3,CASSPPTQGAPLGGQYF,TGTGCCAGCAGTCCTCCGACACAGGGCGCCCCGTTGGGTGGGCAGTATTTT
-,TRBV28,-,TRBJ1-3,CASSLWELGSSGNTIYF,TGTGCCAGCAGTTTATGGGAATTGGGGAGCTCTGGAAACACCATATATTTT
-,TRBV12-3/TRBV12-4,-,TRBJ1-6,CASSLNWGSPLHF,TGTGCCAGCAGTTTAAACTGGGGTTCACCCCTCCACTTT
-,TRBV18,-,TRBJ2-2,CASSPPASGNTGELFF,TGTGCCAGCTCACCACCAGCGTCTGGGAACACCGGGGAGCTGTTTTTT
TRBD2,TRBV7-2,-,TRBJ2-7,CASSLDISGSPYF,TGTGCCAGCAGCTTAGATATTAGCGGGAGCCCGTACTTC
TRBD1,TRBV4-2,-,TRBJ1-2,CASSQGQGEGYGYTF,TGTGCCAGCAGCCAAGGACAGGGAGAGGGGTATGGCTACACCTTC
-,TRBV7-8,-,TRBJ1-2,CASSATQGLGGYGYTF,TGTGCCAGCAGCGCGACACAGGGCCTGGGGGGCTATGGCTACACCTTC
TRBD1,TRBV25-1,-,TRBJ2-6,CASSGQGLFGANVLTF,TGTGCCAGCAGTGGACAGGGTCTATTTGGGGCCAACGTCCTGACTTTC
TRBD2,TRBV5-6,-,TRBJ2-1,CASSARRLAVHNEQFF,TGTGCCAGCAGCGCCCGCCGACTAGCGGTTCACAATGAGCAGTTCTTC
-,TRBV7-8,once,TRBJ2-7,CASSIARAYEQYF,TGTGCCAGCAGCATCGCCAGGGCCTACGAGCAGTACTTC
TRBD1,TRBV27,-,TRBJ1-3,CASSLSYQGATGNTIYF,TGTGCCAGCAGTTTATCATATCAGGGGGCAACTGGAAACACCATATATTTT
-,TRBV27,few,TRBJ2-7,CASSRFGSEIYEQYF,TGTGCCAGCAGCCGCTTTGGGTCAGAGATCTACGAGCAGTACTTC
-,TRBV28,-,TRBJ1-3,CASSFAGRTRNTIYF,TGTGCCAGCAGTTTTGCAGGCAGGACCCGAAACACCATATATTTT
-,TRBV7-8,-,TRBJ1-5,CASSLNREGQPQHF,TGTGCCAGCAGCTTAAACAGGGAGGGTCAGCCCCAGCATTTT
-,TRBV6-7,few,TRBJ2-7,CASSCLQYYEQYF,TGTGCCAGCAGTTGTCTACAGTACTACGAGCAGTACTTC
-,TRBV4-1,-,TRBJ2-7,CASSQGPRYEQYF,TGCGCCAGCAGCCAAGGTCCGCGGTACGAGCAGTACTTC
-,TRBV19,-,TRBJ1-6,CASSPGVGQYSPLHF,TGTGCCAGTAGTCCAGGGGTAGGGCAGTATTCACCCCTCCACTTT
-,TRBV6-1,-,TRBJ1-6,CASSDRDNSPLHF,TGTGCCAGCAGTGACAGGGATAATTCACCCCTCCACTTT
-,TRBV7-5,-,TRBJ1-1,CVRSPLYPGGGRETEAFF,TGTGTCAGAAGCCCGTTGTATCCAGGGGGTGGCCGAGAGACTGAAGCTTTCTTT
-,TRBV3-1/TRBV3-2,-,TRBJ2-1,CASSVSLDSNEQFF,TGTGCCAGCAGCGTCTCCCTGGACTCGAATGAGCAGTTCTTC
TRBD1,TRBV18,-,TRBJ1-2,CASSLEGQEANYGYTF,TGTGCCAGCTCACTGGAGGGACAGGAAGCTAACTATGGCTACACCTTC
-,TRBV5-1,-,TRBJ2-3,CASPTQASNTDTQYF,TGCGCCAGCCCTACTCAGGCTTCAAACACAGATACGCAGTATTTT
-,TRBV27,-,TRBJ1-3,CASSRGGTGNTIYF,TGTGCCAGCAGTCGAGGGGGTACCGGAAACACCATATATTTT
-,TRBV27,-,TRBJ1-4,CASSPTAPQFNEKLFF,TGTGCCAGCAGTCCTACAGCCCCACAGTTTAATGAAAAACTGTTTTTT